One sample yielded the 9 T cell receptor beta chains listed below, sequenced in a study of T cell responses to AZD1222 COVID-19 vaccine. The repertoire was sequenced with immunoSEQ multiplex PCR; TCRdb's copy has only in-frame clones and lacks some. The table lists approximately 140,000 clones, nearly 90% of them singletons, with 5.1% in the top ten. The sample here was peripheral blood, taken on day 0 of AZD1222 vaccination. The receptors originated from an adult in good health.

The chain couples TRBV7-2 to TRBJ2-5; D is uncertain. Germline loops: CDR1 SGHTA, CDR2 FQGNSA. This CDR3 contains 14 residues. V dropped 1 base and J dropped 7 bases, with 13 bases sitting between them. Here the CDR3 reads CASSLETASGTQYF. The DNA for the CDR3 is TGTGCCAGCAGCTTAGAAACAGCCTCGGGGACCCAGTACTTC.

By its share, this clone is medium-sized. This rearrangement joins TRBV6-4 to TRBJ2-6; D unclear. There are 17 residues in the CDR3. Germline CDR1 reads MRHNA; CDR2 reads SNTAGT. Trimming removed 3 bases at V and 2 bases at J, with 14 bases between. CDR3 loop: CASSDSREITGANVLTF. The CDR3 coding sequence is TGTGCCAGCAGTGATTCTAGGGAAATCACTGGGGCCAACGTCCTGACTTTC.

V is TRBV6-5 and J is TRBJ1-2; the match to TRBD1 covers 10 bases. The V gene's germline CDR1 is MNHEY and CDR2 SVGAGI. With V trimmed by 2 bases and J by 5 bases, 5 bases remained unmatched. The length of the CDR3 is 15 residues. The CDR3 protein is CASSYTRDRGYGYTF. Here the CDR3 DNA reads TGTGCCAGCAGTTACACCCGGGACAGGGGATATGGCTACACCTTC.

This clone was seen a single time. The V and J genes are TRBV6-5 and TRBJ1-5, with no clear D. CDR3 size: 15 residues. The germline CDR1 and CDR2 sequences are MNHEY and SVGAGI. V was cut by 5 bases and J by 1 base, with 12 bases left in between. This chain's CDR3 is CASSTGPLSNQPQHF. The CDR3, as DNA: TGTGCCAGCAGTACCGGACCATTAAGCAATCAGCCCCAGCATTTT.

The chain carries TRBV5-1 and TRBJ1-4; D might be TRBD1 (6 bases). The CDR3 consists of 16 residues. V lost 4 bases and J lost 4, with 17 bases in between. CDR1 and CDR2 from the germline V gene are SGHRS and YFSETQ. As DNA, the CDR3 is TGCGCCAGCAGCAGAGGGGGGAGCCGGGGTAATGAAAAACTGTTTTTT. Translation gives CASSRGGSRGNEKLFF.

The J gene is TRBJ2-3, the V gene TRBV6-2 or TRBV6-3; D gene ambiguous. Trimming removed 2 bases at V and 8 bases at J, with 5 bases between. This CDR3 comprises 11 residues. Germline values: CDR1 MNHEY, CDR2 SVGEGT. The CDR3 region has the DNA TGTGCCAGCAGTTACACCGGTACGCAGTATTTT. Its protein is CASSYTGTQYF.

The chain employs TRBV4-2 and TRBJ2-1, with 11 bases identical to TRBD2. V was clipped by 1 base and J by 0 bases; unmatched bases: 20. This CDR3 is 23 amino acids long. Looked up from germline, CDR1 is LGHNA and CDR2 is YNFKEQ. The CDR3 reads CASSQAGLAEIPRQTASYNEQFF. In DNA form, the CDR3 reads TGTGCCAGCAGCCAAGCGGGACTAGCGGAAATTCCGCGCCAAACGGCCTCCTACAATGAGCAGTTCTTC.

J is TRBJ2-1 and V is TRBV19, with a tentative D call TRBD2 (6 bases). Trimming removed 5 bases at V and 6 bases at J, with 14 bases between. CDR1 is LNHDA, CDR2 SQIVND, per germline (reference sequence). There are 14 residues in the CDR3. The CDR3, as DNA: TGTGCCAGTAGTTGGGCTTTGGGAGGCAATGAGCAGTTCTTC. Residues: CASSWALGGNEQFF.

The DNA of the CDR3 is TGTGCCAGCAGTCAGTCGAAGGCGGGAGGGTCATGGGGGTACAATGAGCAGTTCTTC. This translates into CASSQSKAGGSWGYNEQFF. V gene TRBV7-9 combines with J gene TRBJ2-1; 9 bases match TRBD2. CDR1 and CDR2 (germline): SEHNR, FQNEAQ (reference sequence). J gave up 4 bases and V 6 bases, and 19 bases lay outside the gene matches. The CDR3 extends over 19 amino acids.